This T cell receptor beta chain was observed in a study of siplizumab effects on memory and regulatory T cells (dated by TCRdb to about 2019). At the level of the whole study: The effect of the anti-CD2 antibody siplizumab on alloreactive T-cell subsets was examined in allogeneic mixed lymphocyte reactions constructed from human PBMCs. On the study overall, not on this receptor specifically: The cumulative frequency of alloreactive sequences that could be traced back to unstimulated CD4+ memory T cells was significantly reduced by siplizumab. Unstimulated naive T cells appeared more diverse than memory T cells, and naive cells seemed to contribute substantially to the alloresponse. Sequences below about 10^-5 frequency were poorly captured, so only a minor fraction of alloreactive clones could be mapped to unstimulated subsets. The suppressive function of proliferating Tregs from siplizumab cultures was not functionally confirmed. Roughly 75-95% of proliferating CD4+ or CD8+ clones could not be assigned a naive or memory phenotype. Among mappable alloreactive CD4+ clones, an average Treg-derived fraction of about 70% was observed with siplizumab, compared with approximately 25% in control reactions.

Unmatched junction bases come to 13, with V trimmed by 8 bases and J by 10 bases. The germline V gene encodes CDR1 MDHEN and CDR2 SYDVKM. The CDR3 spans 14 residues, from the cysteine through the phenylalanine. Only the CDR3 DNA is retained, 42 bases long and in frame from the first base. In addition, sequencing in three donor pairs included unstimulated CD8+ effector memory subsets alongside CD4+ naive, CD8+ naive, CD8+ TEMRA and CD4+ memory subsets. Sorted unstimulated T cells, along with proliferating T cells recovered from mixed lymphocyte reactions, underwent TCRbeta CDR3 sequencing. Fresh whole blood from around 10 HLA-typed healthy donors was used as the source from which PBMCs were isolated. Library preparation used the immunoSEQ multiplex PCR assay. About 9.1 x 10^4 TCR templates per sample were assayed on the deep sequencing platform. Genomic DNA extracted from sorted T cells was used for TCRbeta CDR3 sequencing. For the original study's pipeline: Clonal analysis of TCRbeta CDR3 data was done in the R programming language. Alloreactive CD4+ and CD8+ clones were defined by comparing unstimulated samples with post-reaction CFSE-low samples. By matching sequences to the repertoires of sorted unstimulated Treg and non-Treg cells, each alloreactive CD4+ clone was assigned a regulatory or non-regulatory origin. Drawn from immuneACCESS, this table holds only the in-frame rearrangements with V and J called that TCRdb kept. Clones are partly lost; checked studies trace under half to an unresolved V gene and leave the rest unexplained. For V, J and clone size, that table is used; D and trimming come from the DNA. The sample data list 50,000 to 70,000 clones, and 90% to 97% of these were observed just once. Clones ranked in the top ten supply about 0.095% of the sample.

Notes on this clone: The specificity of this receptor is unknown. No much larger clone is present one base from it, and per-base qualities are unavailable.

Sequencing input: naive CD8+ T cells sorted from blood. The sample's cell subset or site, from its label and the paper: unstimulated naive T cells. The sequence was obtained from a human donor in good health. The V gene is TRBV28 and the J gene is TRBJ2-3; TRBD2 aligns with 9 central bases. The nucleotide sequence is given as TGTGCCAGCCGAAGCCCCCCTAGCGGGGTCTCGCAGTATTTT. Its coded protein is CASRSPPSGVSQYF.